Listed below are T cell receptor beta chains from one sample, sequenced in a study of human T cells and chemical hapten exposure. TCRdb fed the RACE reads into MiXCR, producing one record per CDR3 protein. This sample carries 55,000 to 75,000 distinct CDR3 sequences, around 12% of them seen once, and the ten largest clones take 2% to 3%. Source: whole blood, taken in connection with sensitization to the hapten diphenylcyclopropenone (DPC). The receptors originated from a man aged 25-45 years with alopecia areata. Some clones in this sample may be carry-over from other donors' samples. Both conserved end residues are part of each CDR3. A D gene is named only where the DNA matches it firmly. Expanded clones get a size class; other rows say once, few or many, or leave the size out.

d_call j_call clone_size v_call cdr3_nt cdr3_aa
TRBD1 TRBJ1-6 . TRBV5-4 TGTGCCAGCAGCTCTGGACAGGGCAATTTAGGGGGTTCACCCCTCCACTTT CASSSGQGNLGGSPLHF
. TRBJ2-6 few TRBV15 TGTGCCACCAGCGGGGGACGGGACCCTGGGGCCAACGTCCTGACTTTC CATSGGRDPGANVLTF
. TRBJ1-2 few TRBV4-2 TGTGCCAGCAGCCGGGGGGACACCCCATCCTCTGGCTACACCTTC CASSRGDTPSSGYTF
. TRBJ1-1 . TRBV4-1 TGCGCCAGCAGCCAAGATGTGGGAGGGGTGTACACTGAAGCTTTCTTT CASSQDVGGVYTEAFF
. TRBJ2-1 . TRBV20-1 TGCAGTGCTAGGAGGGACACCTACAATGAGCAGTTCTTC CSARRDTYNEQFF
. TRBJ2-3 many TRBV24-1 TGTGCCACCAGTGATTCCCTGGACGGCACAGATACGCAGTATTTT CATSDSLDGTDTQYF
TRBD1 TRBJ2-6 . TRBV7-7 TGTGCTAGCAGCTCACCTCGAGCCGGGACAGGGGATTTTTCTGGGGCCAACGTCCTGACTTTC CASSSPRAGTGDFSGANVLTF
TRBD2 TRBJ2-7 many TRBV19 TGTGCCAGTAGTATGAAATGGCGGGGGGGCCCCTACGAGCAGTACTTC CASSMKWRGGPYEQYF
. TRBJ2-7 . TRBV20-1 TGCAGTGCTTACGGGACGGAAGAATTGGACGAGCAGTACTTC CSAYGTEELDEQYF
TRBD1 TRBJ1-6 many TRBV4-2 TGTGCCAGCAGCCTAGGGACAGGAGATTCACCCCTCCACTTT CASSLGTGDSPLHF
TRBD1 TRBJ1-1 . TRBV9 TGTGCCAGCAGCCAGACAGGGACATTTGAAGCTTTCTTT CASSQTGTFEAFF
TRBD1 TRBJ2-1 . TRBV27 TGTGCCAGCAGTTGGGACAGTTCTTCCTACAATGAGCAGTTCTTC CASSWDSSSYNEQFF
TRBD2 TRBJ2-1 many TRBV5-5 TGTGCCAGCAGCTTGGCTAGCGGGGGGGTAAATGAGCAGTTCTTC CASSLASGGVNEQFF
TRBD1 TRBJ1-5 . TRBV19 TGTGCCAGTAGTAAGGCGGGACAGGGAACTCAGCCCCAGCATTTT CASSKAGQGTQPQHF
. TRBJ2-1 . TRBV5-1 TGCGCCAGCAGCTTGGGTGGGGCCAGCTCCTACAATGAGCAGTTCTTC CASSLGGASSYNEQFF
. TRBJ1-5 few TRBV28 TGTGCCAGCAGTTTATCATTCTCCTGGGGGCCCCAGCATTTT CASSLSFSWGPQHF
TRBD1 TRBJ1-1 once TRBV20-1 TGCAGTGCTCAAGAAACAGGGACAGGGAGCACTGAAGCTTTCTTT CSAQETGTGSTEAFF
TRBD1 TRBJ2-7 few TRBV29-1 TGCAGCGTGGAACCGGGACAGGGCCCTCTGTACGAGCAGTACTTC CSVEPGQGPLYEQYF
TRBD1 TRBJ2-1 many TRBV29-1 TGCAGCTTATGGACAGGCTCCTACAATGAGCAGTTCTTC CSLWTGSYNEQFF
TRBD1 TRBJ1-2 many TRBV28 TGTGCCAGCAGTACGGACAGGGAATATGGCTACACCTTC CASSTDREYGYTF
. TRBJ1-5 . TRBV20-1 TGCAGTGCTAGGGGACTGGACAGTAGCAATCAGCCCCAGCATTTT CSARGLDSSNQPQHF
. TRBJ1-2 . TRBV9 TGTGCCAGCAGCGTAGACGGCACGAACTATGGCTACACCTTC CASSVDGTNYGYTF
. TRBJ2-2 . TRBV29-1 TGCAGCGTTGCCGGGGCTTCCGGGGAGCTGTTTTTT CSVAGASGELFF
. TRBJ2-3 . TRBV6-5 TGTGCCAGCAGTTACCGACAGGGAGGCGATACGCAGTATTTT CASSYRQGGDTQYF
TRBD1 TRBJ1-4 many TRBV3-1 TGTGCCAGCAGCACTACAGGGGGCGGGAATGAAAAACTGTTTTTT CASSTTGGGNEKLFF
. TRBJ2-7 . TRBV27 TGTGCCAGCAGCAGGCCAGGGTGGAACGAGCAGTACTTC CASSRPGWNEQYF
. TRBJ1-2 many TRBV29-1 TGCAGCGTTGAAGAAAGGTATGGCTACACCTTC CSVEERYGYTF
. TRBJ2-5 few TRBV29-1 TGCAGCGTTGAAGATGGGGGGAGAGAGACCCAGTACTTC CSVEDGGRETQYF
. TRBJ2-7 many TRBV29-1 TGCAGCGTTGTACACCCGGGCAGGGAGCAGTACTTC CSVVHPGREQYF
. TRBJ2-2 many TRBV4-3 TGCGCCAGCAGCCAAGATCAAGTGGGCGGGGAGCTGTTTTTT CASSQDQVGGELFF
. TRBJ2-4 . TRBV11-1 TGTGCCAGCAGCTTATCGGGACTTACCGAGGGGTACTTC CASSLSGLTEGYF
. TRBJ2-1 . TRBV5-1 TGCGCCAGCAGCCCCACCGAGCCTCGGGAGCAGTTCTTC CASSPTEPREQFF
. TRBJ1-5 few TRBV19 TGTGCCAGTAGTATCGGGCGGAATTTGGGGTCTCAGCCCCAGCATTTT CASSIGRNLGSQPQHF
. TRBJ2-1 many TRBV27 TGTGCCAGCAGTCAGACTAGGTCCAGGGATGAGCAGTTCTTC CASSQTRSRDEQFF
. TRBJ2-1 many TRBV29-1 TGCAGCGTTGAAGAAGTAAGGGGCGGTGAGCAGTTCTTC CSVEEVRGGEQFF
TRBD1 TRBJ2-3 few TRBV11-2 TGTGCCAGCAGCCTGAGGACAGGGCTTACGGCCGATACGCAGTATTTT CASSLRTGLTADTQYF
TRBD1 TRBJ1-1 . TRBV12-3/TRBV12-4 TGTGCCAGCAGTTTATGGGGACAGGGCCGGAACACTGAAGCTTTCTTT CASSLWGQGRNTEAFF
. TRBJ1-1 . TRBV11-2 TGTGCCAGCAGCTTAGAAGGGTGGTATACTGAAGCTTTCTTT CASSLEGWYTEAFF
TRBD2 TRBJ2-1 many TRBV2 TGTGCCAGCAGTGATGGTGGCGGGGGGGCCTACAATGAGCAGTTCTTC CASSDGGGGAYNEQFF
TRBD2 TRBJ2-7 many TRBV12-3/TRBV12-4 TGTGCCAGCAGCTTCATGCGGGGGGGCCCCTACGAGCAGTACTTC CASSFMRGGPYEQYF
. TRBJ2-1 few TRBV20-1 TGCAGTGCTAGAACAATGGGCCGTGAGCAGTTCTTC CSARTMGREQFF
TRBD1 TRBJ1-2 few TRBV25-1 TGTGCCAGCAGTGGCTTGACAGGGAGCCATGGCTACACCTTC CASSGLTGSHGYTF
TRBD1 TRBJ2-7 many TRBV13 TGTGCCAGCAGCTTCTCAGGGGGCAGCGAGCAGTACTTC CASSFSGGSEQYF
. TRBJ1-2 few TRBV9 TGTGCCAGCAGCGCTACAGGGTATGGCTACACCTTC CASSATGYGYTF
. TRBJ1-5 . TRBV4-1 TGCGCCAGCAGCCAAGGGATACCGACCAATCAGCCCCAGCATTTT CASSQGIPTNQPQHF
. TRBJ1-5 many TRBV21-1 TGTGCCAGCAGCAGGGACATCCTGTTCAATCAGCCCCAGCATTTT CASSRDILFNQPQHF
. TRBJ2-4 few TRBV2 TGTGCCAGCAGGGGAGTCTCCCAGGGGAACATTCAGTACTTC CASRGVSQGNIQYF
. TRBJ1-5 many TRBV28 TGTGCCAGCAGCCCTGGACTGAATCAGCCCCAGCATTTT CASSPGLNQPQHF
. TRBJ1-1 few TRBV7-9 TGTGCCAGCAGCCCAGAAGTGTACACGAACACTGAAGCTTTCTTT CASSPEVYTNTEAFF